This entry lists 13 T cell receptor beta chains sequenced from one sample in a study of OX40 agonist ivuxolimab in advanced cancers. Generated by immunoSEQ multiplex PCR, the TCRdb table keeps only in-frame clones and is missing some. The sample consists of over 80,000 clones, roughly nine tenths of them appearing once. The sequenced sample was CD4+ or CD8+ T cells sorted from blood, obtained in a trial of the OX40 agonist ivuxolimab. The source is an adult with an advanced solid tumor such as melanoma, head and neck, liver or kidney cancer.

V gene TRBV7-2 combines with J gene TRBJ1-1, with 9 nucleotides matching TRBD1. CDR3 length: 13 residues. The junction had 8 bases not matched to a gene; V was cut back by 4 bases and J by 11 bases. Per the germline V gene, CDR1 is SGHTA and CDR2 is FQGNSA. The CDR3 DNA reads TGTGCCAGCAGCTCCAGAACAGGGGGCAGGGCTTTCTTT. Its translation is CASSSRTGGRAFF.

V and J are TRBV20-1 and TRBJ1-2; a possible D gene is TRBD1 (5 bases). The CDR3 runs 11 residues. V was shortened by 8 bases and J by 5 bases, with 12 bases between the two germline ends. Germline V lookup: CDR1 DFQATT, CDR2 SNEGSKA (reference sequence). The CDR3 DNA reads TGCAGTTGGGACCAAGGGTATGGCTACACCTTC. This gives the protein CSWDQGYGYTF.

J is TRBJ2-2 and V is TRBV2; 9 positions match TRBD1. The V gene's germline CDR1 is SNHLY and CDR2 FYNNEI. Trimming removed 6 bases from V and 1 base from J; junction bases left unmatched: 3. The CDR3 loop spans 15 amino acids. CDR3 sequence (DNA): TGTGCCAGCAGACAGGGACAGGGGAACACCGGGGAGCTGTTTTTT. Its protein is CASRQGQGNTGELFF.

The chain is built from TRBV6-1 and TRBJ1-5; possibly TRBD1 for D (5 bases). CDR3 size: 15 residues. Germline-derived CDR1 and CDR2 are MNHNS and SASEGT. The V gene lost 0 bases and the J gene lost 5 bases, with 11 bases spanning the gap. CDR3 loop: CASSEAATGYQPQHF. The DNA of the CDR3 is TGTGCCAGCAGTGAAGCAGCTACAGGCTATCAGCCCCAGCATTTT.

This clone has a single count. This chain joins TRBV4-1 and TRBJ1-2; the D gene is possibly TRBD1 (5 bases). The CDR3 runs to 14 residues. V shed 1 base and J shed 8 bases, with 14 bases lying between them. Per germline, CDR1 MGHRA and CDR2 YSYEKL. The CDR3 here is CASSQVPGEWGYTF. The DNA for the CDR3 is TGCGCCAGCAGCCAAGTTCCGGGGGAGTGGGGCTACACCTTC.

This clone appeared a single time. V gene TRBV6-5 combines with J gene TRBJ1-1; 9 nucleotides align to TRBD1. V lost 5 bases and J lost 6; bases outside the gene matches: 7. There are 14 residues in the CDR3. The germline V gene encodes CDR1 MNHEY and CDR2 SVGAGI. This CDR3 reads CASSPAGQGSEAFF. In nucleotides, the CDR3 is TGTGCCAGCAGTCCCGCGGGACAGGGATCTGAAGCTTTCTTT.

The DNA of the CDR3 is TGTGCCAGCAGTGTTCGGGGGCGCGCCTACGAGCAGTACTTC. Protein product: CASSVRGRAYEQYF. This rearrangement joins TRBV6-1 to TRBJ2-7; the D gene could be TRBD1 or TRBD2 (6 bases each). V was pared by 4 bases and J by 2 bases, with 12 bases between. Germline V lookup: CDR1 MNHNS, CDR2 SASEGT. This CDR3 is 14 amino acids long.

The chain employs TRBV5-1 and TRBJ2-7; D is perhaps TRBD1 or TRBD2 (6 bases each). The CDR3 sequence is 14 residues long. Germline CDR1 and CDR2: SGHRS and YFSETQ. V was trimmed by 5 bases and J by 3 bases, leaving 15 bases between them. Here the CDR3 reads CASSRGTGGYEQYF. In DNA, the CDR3 is TGCGCCAGCAGTAGGGGGACTGGGGGCTACGAGCAGTACTTC.

The V and J genes are TRBV5-4 and TRBJ2-3; 9 bases are a match to TRBD2. The germline V gene has CDR1 SGHNT and CDR2 YYREEE (reference sequence). V dropped 2 bases and J dropped 4; count of bases not matched to a gene: 8. This CDR3 contains 16 residues. CDR3 amino acids: CASSFGGRGRADTQYF. In DNA form, the CDR3 reads TGTGCCAGCAGCTTCGGCGGGAGGGGTCGGGCAGATACGCAGTATTTT.

Only a few counts were recorded for this clone. The rearrangement joins TRBV5-1 to TRBJ2-7, with D possibly matching TRBD1 (6 bases). This CDR3 spans 14 amino acids. Trimming removed 4 bases from V and 2 bases from J, with 13 bases in between. Germline V gene sequence: CDR1 SGHRS, CDR2 YFSETQ. The CDR3 coding sequence is TGCGCCAGCAGCCGTACACAGGGCCCCTACGAGCAGTACTTC. Protein product: CASSRTQGPYEQYF.

CDR3 sequence (DNA): TGTGCCAGTAGTATTCAGGCAGAAAACTATGGCTACACCTTC. Translating gives CASSIQAENYGYTF. The V and J genes are TRBV19 and TRBJ1-2; the D is unclear. Trimming left V 3 bases short and J 2 bases short, with 10 bases between. Germline V gives CDR1 LNHDA, CDR2 SQIVND (reference sequence). This CDR3 contains 14 residues.

The V gene is TRBV4-1, the J gene TRBJ2-3, with D hard to call. The V gene's germline CDR1 is MGHRA and CDR2 YSYEKL. The CDR3 sequence is 13 residues long. V was trimmed by 4 bases and J by 4 bases, leaving 9 bases between them. The CDR3 is CASSLGRSDTQYF. CDR3 nucleotides: TGCGCCAGCAGCCTAGGGCGATCAGATACGCAGTATTTT.

The V gene is TRBV5-4, the J gene TRBJ2-7; TRBD2 matches at 7 bases. CDR3 size: 13 residues. V lost 0 bases, J lost 7 bases, and 4 bases stayed unmatched. Germline V gives CDR1 SGHNT, CDR2 YYREEE (reference sequence). CDR3 DNA: TGTGCCAGCAGCTTGGGTCTAGCGGTGGAGCAGTACTTC. Its protein product is CASSLGLAVEQYF.